These T cell receptor beta chains were read from a single sample in a study of identical twins. TCRdb re-derived calls from the 5' RACE reads in MiXCR, one entry per CDR3 protein. The repertoire holds about 570,000 distinct CDR3 sequences, with around a tenth as singletons. The sample also formed part of further work on yellow fever vaccine responses in identical twins.

Sequenced input: PBMCs. The origin of the receptors is a young woman in good health. CDR3s include the opening cysteine and the closing phenylalanine or tryptophan. The order of the fields is D gene, V gene, clone size, J gene, CDR3 DNA, CDR3 protein. D genes are given only for firm matches. Size values are once, few and many counts, or a class for expanded clones, and some rows have none.

NA	TRBV10-3	NA	TRBJ2-5	TGTGCCATCCCCTCCCCATGCGGGGTAGAGACCCAGTACTTC	CAIPSPCGVETQYF
TRBD2	TRBV6-5	NA	TRBJ2-3	TGTGCCAGCAGTTACTCATGGCTAGCGGGGCCCTCTCCGCAGTATTTT	CASSYSWLAGPSPQYF
NA	TRBV28	few	TRBJ2-7	TGTGCCAGCACACCCGGGACACCATCCTACGAGCAGTACTTC	CASTPGTPSYEQYF
TRBD1	TRBV5-6	many	TRBJ1-2	TGTGCCAGCAGCCGGGACAGGGATATTTCTAACTATGGCTACACCTTC	CASSRDRDISNYGYTF
TRBD2	TRBV27	few	TRBJ2-1	TGTGCCAGCAGGGGGACTAGCCCCTGGAATGAGCAGTTCTTC	CASRGTSPWNEQFF
TRBD1	TRBV4-3	many	TRBJ2-7	TGCGCCAGCAGCCAAACTTCGACAGGGATCGAGCAGTACTTC	CASSQTSTGIEQYF
NA	TRBV27	NA	TRBJ1-6	TGTGCCAGCAGTTTAAGGGGAGGGCCGTCCGGTTCACCCCTCCACTTT	CASSLRGGPSGSPLHF
NA	TRBV5-1	NA	TRBJ2-5	TGCGCCAGCAGCCCCGGACTAGGGGGGCCCCAAGAGACCCAGTACTTC	CASSPGLGGPQETQYF
TRBD2	TRBV4-2	NA	TRBJ2-7	TGTGCCAGCAGCCAAGTCGCTGAGACTAGCGGGATATACGAGCAGTACTTC	CASSQVAETSGIYEQYF
NA	TRBV4-3	few	TRBJ2-1	TGCGCCAGCAGCCAAGATCGGTGGGCTAGGTTTTACGGTGAGCAGTTCTTC	CASSQDRWARFYGEQFF
NA	TRBV12-3/TRBV12-4	NA	TRBJ1-4	TGTGCCAGCAGGACCCAACAGGGAAAACTGTTTTTT	CASRTQQGKLFF
NA	TRBV2	NA	TRBJ2-5	TGTGCCAGCAGTGAAGTGGGGAGGAGGCAAGAGACCCAGTACTTC	CASSEVGRRQETQYF
TRBD2	TRBV10-3	many	TRBJ2-1	TGTGCCATCCAGGAGAGCGGGGGGGCGTCAAATGAGCAGTTCTTC	CAIQESGGASNEQFF
NA	TRBV7-2	NA	TRBJ2-7	TGTGCCAGCACCTTAGGGCAGGGTTCGTACGAGCAGTACTTC	CASTLGQGSYEQYF
NA	TRBV5-4	few	TRBJ2-1	TGTGCCAGCAGCTTGTTTGGTAAGCATGAGCAGTTCTTC	CASSLFGKHEQFF
NA	TRBV7-8	many	TRBJ2-5	TGTGCCAGCAGGACGTACCAAACGGAGACCCAGTACTTC	CASRTYQTETQYF
NA	TRBV12-3/TRBV12-4	many	TRBJ1-5	TGTGCCAGCAATCAACAGGGCCACAACAATCAGCCCCAGCATTTT	CASNQQGHNNQPQHF
NA	TRBV12-3/TRBV12-4	few	TRBJ2-1	TGTGCCAGCAGTCCTTTGTACCATGAGCAGTTCTTC	CASSPLYHEQFF
TRBD2	TRBV12-3/TRBV12-4	many	TRBJ2-1	TGTGCCAGCAGTTTAGGGCTAGCGGGAGCGGGGGAGCAGTTCTTC	CASSLGLAGAGEQFF
TRBD2	TRBV15	NA	TRBJ2-1	TGTGCCACCAGCAGAGATCCGGCGGGGGGGCTTATCGATGAGCAGTTCTTC	CATSRDPAGGLIDEQFF
TRBD1	TRBV6-2/TRBV6-3	many	TRBJ1-1	TGTGCCAGCAGTCGGGGACAGACAATGAACACTGAAGCTTTCTTT	CASSRGQTMNTEAFF
NA	TRBV4-3	many	TRBJ1-1	TGCGCCAGCAGCCAAGATCGAAGGTTTTCTGAAGCTTTCTTT	CASSQDRRFSEAFF
TRBD1	TRBV5-1	many	TRBJ1-2	TGTGCCAGCAGTCCGGACAGGGGTGGTGGCTACACCTTC	CASSPDRGGGYTF
TRBD2	TRBV7-6	NA	TRBJ2-7	TGTGCCAGCAGCTTAGTCCCAGGGAGGGACGAGCAGTACTTC	CASSLVPGRDEQYF
NA	TRBV7-9	many	TRBJ2-2	TGTGCCAGCAGCCCACTGGTAGGGCTAGCCGGGGAGCTGTTTTTT	CASSPLVGLAGELFF
NA	TRBV6-4	NA	TRBJ2-1	TGTGCCAGAATAGGGACCACCAATGAGCAGTTCTTC	CARIGTTNEQFF
NA	TRBV9	many	TRBJ1-5	TGTGCCAGCAGCGTAGATGGGGGAGGCAATCAGCCCCAGCATTTT	CASSVDGGGNQPQHF
NA	TRBV7-6	NA	TRBJ2-7	TGTGCCAGCAGTCGCCCGGACAGCGTCTACGAGCAGTACTTC	CASSRPDSVYEQYF
TRBD2	TRBV12-3/TRBV12-4	many	TRBJ2-7	TGTGCCAGCAGTTTGGGACGGAATCTAGCGGGATCCTACGAGCAGTACTTC	CASSLGRNLAGSYEQYF
NA	TRBV29-1	many	TRBJ2-1	TGCAGCGAGAGGGGTGCCTACAATGAGCAGTTCTTC	CSERGAYNEQFF
NA	TRBV24-1	once	TRBJ2-1	TGTGCTGAGGGGGACGAGCAGTTCTTC	CAEGDEQFF
TRBD1	TRBV19	once	TRBJ2-1	TGTGCCAGTACCTCGACAGGGAACCTCTACAATGAGCAGTTCTTC	CASTSTGNLYNEQFF
NA	TRBV30	NA	TRBJ2-7	TGTGCCTGGACCTTGGGACACAACTACGAGCAGTACTTC	CAWTLGHNYEQYF
NA	TRBV6-2/TRBV6-3	few	TRBJ2-1	TGTGCCAGCAGTTACTCGAAGAGCGCTCAGTACCCATACAATGAGCAGTTCTTC	CASSYSKSAQYPYNEQFF
NA	TRBV27	NA	TRBJ2-1	TGTGCCAGCAGTCCCCGTTCTATGTGGGGCAGGGGTTACAATGAGCAGTTCTTC	CASSPRSMWGRGYNEQFF
NA	TRBV29-1	many	TRBJ2-1	TGCAGCGTCGTCAGACTAGAAGAATCCTACAATGAGCAGTTCTTC	CSVVRLEESYNEQFF
NA	TRBV30	NA	TRBJ2-2	TGTGCCTGGAGTGATGGACAGCTTAGCACCGGGGAGCTGTTTTTT	CAWSDGQLSTGELFF
TRBD2	TRBV11-2	few	TRBJ2-1	TGTGCCAGCAGCCCGACTAGCGATGGGCACAATGAGCAGTTCTTC	CASSPTSDGHNEQFF
TRBD2	TRBV7-9	few	TRBJ2-3	TGTGCCAGCAGCTTAGCCCGAGCGGGACGTAGCACAGATACGCAGTATTTT	CASSLARAGRSTDTQYF
NA	TRBV12-3/TRBV12-4	NA	TRBJ2-1	TGTGCCAGCAGTTTAGCTCCGGGGAGGAATGAGCAGTTCTTC	CASSLAPGRNEQFF
NA	TRBV29-1	many	TRBJ2-7	TGCAGCGTTGAAGGGGACACATACGAGCAGTACTTC	CSVEGDTYEQYF